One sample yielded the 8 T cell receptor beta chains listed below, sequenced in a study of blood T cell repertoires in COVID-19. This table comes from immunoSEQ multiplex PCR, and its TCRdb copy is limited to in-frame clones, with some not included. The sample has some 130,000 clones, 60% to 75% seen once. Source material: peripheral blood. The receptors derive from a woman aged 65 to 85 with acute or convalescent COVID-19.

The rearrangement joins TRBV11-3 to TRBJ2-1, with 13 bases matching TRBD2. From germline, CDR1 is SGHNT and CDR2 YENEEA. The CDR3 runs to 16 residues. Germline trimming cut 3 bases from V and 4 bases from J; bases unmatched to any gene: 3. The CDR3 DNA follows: TGTGCCAGCAGCTTGTGGGGACTAGCGGGGTACAATGAGCAGTTCTTC. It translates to CASSLWGLAGYNEQFF. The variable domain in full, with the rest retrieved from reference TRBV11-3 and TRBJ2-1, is EAGVVQSPRYKIIEKKQPVAFWCNPISGHNTLYWYLQNLGQGPELLIRYENEEAVDDSQLPKDRFSAERLKGVDSTLKIQPAELGDSAVYLCASSLWGLAGYNEQFFGPGTRLTVL.

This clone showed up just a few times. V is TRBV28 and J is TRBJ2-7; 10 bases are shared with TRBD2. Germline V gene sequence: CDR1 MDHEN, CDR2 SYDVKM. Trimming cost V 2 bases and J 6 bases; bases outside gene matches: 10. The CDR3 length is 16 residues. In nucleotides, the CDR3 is TGTGCCAGCAGTTTAATCGCTAGCGGGGGATTCCTCGAGCAGTACTTC. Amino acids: CASSLIASGGFLEQYF. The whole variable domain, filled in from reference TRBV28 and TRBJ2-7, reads DVKVTQSSRYLVKRTGEKVFLECVQDMDHENMFWYRQDPGLGLRLIYFSYDVKMKEKGDIPEGYSVSREKKERFSLILESASTNQTSMYLCASSLIASGGFLEQYFGPGTRLTVT.

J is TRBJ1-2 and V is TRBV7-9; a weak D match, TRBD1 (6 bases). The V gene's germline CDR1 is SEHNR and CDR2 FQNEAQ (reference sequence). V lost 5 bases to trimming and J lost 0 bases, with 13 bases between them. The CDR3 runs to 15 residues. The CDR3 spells CASSPAGVPNYGYTF. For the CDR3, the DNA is TGTGCCAGCAGCCCCGCAGGGGTACCTAACTATGGCTACACCTTC.

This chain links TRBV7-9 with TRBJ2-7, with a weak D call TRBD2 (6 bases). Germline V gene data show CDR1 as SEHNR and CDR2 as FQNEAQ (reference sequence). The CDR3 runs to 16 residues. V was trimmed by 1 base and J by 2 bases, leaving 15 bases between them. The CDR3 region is CASSLVGGVGPYEQYF. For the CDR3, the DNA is TGTGCCAGCAGCTTAGTCGGGGGTGTAGGTCCCTACGAGCAGTACTTC. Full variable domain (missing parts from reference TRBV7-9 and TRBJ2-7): DTGVSQNPRHKITKRGQNVTFRCDPISEHNRLYWYRQTLGQGPEFLTYFQNEAQLEKSRLLSDRFSAERPKGSFSTLEIQRTEQGDSAMYLCASSLVGGVGPYEQYFGPGTRLTVT.

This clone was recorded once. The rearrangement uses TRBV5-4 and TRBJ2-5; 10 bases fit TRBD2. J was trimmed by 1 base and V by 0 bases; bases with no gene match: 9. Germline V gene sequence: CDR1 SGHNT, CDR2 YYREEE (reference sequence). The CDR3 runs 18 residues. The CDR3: CASSLASSGGQAQETQYF. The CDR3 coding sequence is TGTGCCAGCAGCTTGGCGTCTAGCGGGGGACAGGCCCAAGAGACCCAGTACTTC.

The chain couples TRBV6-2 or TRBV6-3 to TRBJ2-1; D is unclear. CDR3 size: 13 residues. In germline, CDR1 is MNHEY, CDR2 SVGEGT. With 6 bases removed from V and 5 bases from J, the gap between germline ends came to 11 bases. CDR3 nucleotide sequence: TGTGCCAGCAGCCAGTACAAAAACAATGAGCAGTTCTTC. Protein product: CASSQYKNNEQFF.

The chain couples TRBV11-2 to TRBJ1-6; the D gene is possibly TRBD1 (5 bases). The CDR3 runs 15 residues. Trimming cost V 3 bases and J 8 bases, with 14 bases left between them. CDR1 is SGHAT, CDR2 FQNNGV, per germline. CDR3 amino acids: CASSLGGKADSPLHF. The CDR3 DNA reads TGTGCCAGCAGCTTGGGGGGGAAGGCGGATTCACCCCTCCACTTT.

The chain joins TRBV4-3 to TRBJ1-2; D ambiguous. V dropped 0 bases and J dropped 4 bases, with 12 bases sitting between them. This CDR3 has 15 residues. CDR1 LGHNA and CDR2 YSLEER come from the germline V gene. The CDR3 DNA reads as TGCGCCAGCAGCCAAGATCGCAACAGCGGCTATGGCTACACCTTC. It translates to CASSQDRNSGYGYTF.